The rows below give T cell receptor beta chains drawn from one sample of a study of blood T cell repertoires in COVID-19. Sequencing was performed with immunoSEQ multiplex PCR; in TCRdb, only in-frame clones are kept and a portion is missing. The data show 70,000 to 95,000 clones, around four fifths seen once. Material: peripheral blood. These receptors originate from a man older than 75 with active or convalescent COVID-19. Both conserved end residues are part of each CDR3. Each record gives: clone size, D gene, J gene, V gene, CDR3 DNA, CDR3 protein. The D gene is left open where the match is weak. Some rows mark clone size as missing; the rest say once, few, many or name a class of expanded clone.

>-|TRBD1|TRBJ2-3|TRBV5-1
TGCGCCAGCAGCCCAACCGACAGGGGCGCTAGCACAGATACGCAGTATTTT
CASSPTDRGASTDTQYF
>-|-|TRBJ2-1|TRBV19
TGTGCCAGTAGTAGGTCAGGATCGGTCAATGAGCAGTTCTTC
CASSRSGSVNEQFF
>-|TRBD1|TRBJ1-5|TRBV4-2
TGTGCCAGCAGCCAACATTCAGCCGGACAGGGGGCGTTTCAGCCCCAGCATTTT
CASSQHSAGQGAFQPQHF
>-|-|TRBJ2-2|TRBV5-1
TGCGCCAGCAGCTACTACGGACAGACCGGGGAGCTGTTTTTT
CASSYYGQTGELFF
>-|-|TRBJ2-5|TRBV7-2
TGTGCCAGCAGCGCACGGCAGTCAACAGGGCAAGAGACCCAGTACTTC
CASSARQSTGQETQYF
>-|TRBD1|TRBJ1-2|TRBV28
TGTGCCAGCAGTCCATCGACAGGGGCTCGAGGCTACACCTTC
CASSPSTGARGYTF
>once|-|TRBJ2-1|TRBV11-2
TGTGCCAGCAGCCAGATTCTAGCCGGTGAGCAGTTCTTC
CASSQILAGEQFF
>once|-|TRBJ1-4|TRBV6-5
TGTGCCAGCAACCGGGGGACTTTTTCTAATGAAAAACTGTTTTTT
CASNRGTFSNEKLFF
>-|TRBD2|TRBJ2-3|TRBV2
TGTGCCACCGGGGGGGCTAGCGTTGTAGATACGCAGTATTTT
CATGGASVVDTQYF
>once|TRBD1|TRBJ1-2|TRBV19
TGTGCCAGTAGCCTGGACAGGTCTTCCTTTTATGGCTACACCTTC
CASSLDRSSFYGYTF
>-|TRBD1|TRBJ1-4|TRBV5-8
TGTGCCAGCAGCTTAGACAGGGGTGCAACTAATGAAAAACTGTTTTTT
CASSLDRGATNEKLFF
>-|-|TRBJ1-2|TRBV30
TGTGCCTGGAGTTACGGAGTAGGCTACACCTTC
CAWSYGVGYTF
>-|-|TRBJ2-3|TRBV5-5
TGTGCCAGCAGCCCTACCCCGTTAACTAGCACAGATACGCAGTATTTT
CASSPTPLTSTDTQYF
>once|TRBD2|TRBJ2-2|TRBV24-1
TGTGCCACCAGTGACACACTTAGCGGGGTGAACACCGGGGAGCTGTTTTTT
CATSDTLSGVNTGELFF
>-|TRBD2|TRBJ2-2|TRBV5-1
TGCGCCAGCAACCTACTAGCGGGGGCCGCCGCCGGGGAGCTGTTTTTT
CASNLLAGAAAGELFF
>-|TRBD1|TRBJ1-1|TRBV7-8
TGTGCCAGCAGCCCACAGGGGGGCGCGGGGTCCGAAGCTTTCTTT
CASSPQGGAGSEAFF
>-|TRBD1|TRBJ2-5|TRBV11-2
TGTGCCAGCAGCCCGGACAGGGCTAAACAAGAGACCCAGTACTTC
CASSPDRAKQETQYF
>-|-|TRBJ2-2|TRBV12-5
TGTGCTAGTGGTTTGGGGGAGGAATCGAACACCGGGGAGCTGTTTTTT
CASGLGEESNTGELFF
>-|TRBD1|TRBJ2-3|TRBV4-1
TGCGCCAGCAGCTACCGGGACAGGACGACTAGCACAGATACGCAGTATTTT
CASSYRDRTTSTDTQYF
>once|TRBD1|TRBJ2-2|TRBV6-5
TGTGCCAGCAGGCTGGACAGGGCGAACACCGGGGAGCTGTTTTTT
CASRLDRANTGELFF
>-|-|TRBJ2-1|TRBV29-1
TGCAGCGTTGAAGGTCTTACAGCCTACAATGAGCAGTTCTTC
CSVEGLTAYNEQFF
>-|TRBD1|TRBJ1-6|TRBV11-3
TGTGCCAGCAGACCGGGACAGGGGAATTTTTCACCCCTCCACTTT
CASRPGQGNFSPLHF
>-|-|TRBJ1-4|TRBV19
TGTGCCCGAATATTTGACAGGAGTAATGAAAAACTGTTTTTT
CARIFDRSNEKLFF